The clone carrying this T cell receptor beta chain was seen a few times. This sample stems from a study of T cells in Graves' hyperthyroidism and ophthalmopathy. Amplified TCR beta CDR3 regions derived from RNA transcripts. First-round RT-PCR with HTBI primers amplified the TCR CDR3 region. TCRdb independently ran MiXCR on the multiplex PCR reads; one entry per CDR3 protein. In the table there are a few hundred thousand distinct CDR3 sequences, approximately 14% of which are singletons. V was pared by 2 bases and J by 0 bases, with 10 bases between. Germline values: CDR1 KGHSH, CDR2 LQKENI. The CDR3 covers 16 residues.

This sequence was found in a woman aged 30 to 39 with Graves' hyperthyroidism. The chain joins TRBV18 to TRBJ2-2; no reliable D call. Sequenced: blood. CDR3 sequence (DNA): TGTGCCAGCTCACCATTCGAGAGCGCGAACACCGGGGAGCTGTTTTTT. Encoded protein: CASSPFESANTGELFF.